The source of this T cell receptor beta chain is a study of Graves' ophthalmopathy and Graves' hyperthyroidism. The CDR3 consists of 15 residues. Germline V lookup: CDR1 SEHNR, CDR2 FQNEAQ (reference sequence). The ends were cut back, 3 bases at V and 2 bases at J, with 14 bases in the middle. For repertoire sequencing, the TCR beta CDR3 regions were amplified from RNA transcripts. Scientists carried out first-round RT-PCR using HTBI primers and then a second-round multiplex PCR. In TCRdb, the multiplex PCR reads were re-called with MiXCR into one record per CDR3 protein. The data contain approximately 700,000 distinct CDR3 sequences, approximately 40% of them singletons. This clonotype is a singleton in its sample. Its antigen is not identified. Study-wide findings and caveats: For separating ophthalmopathy from stable hyperthyroidism, a 13-signature model gave 87.88% sensitivity and approximately 80% specificity.

The genes are TRBV7-9 and TRBJ2-7; TRBD1 is a possible D gene (6 bases). The sequence came from an adult man with Graves' ophthalmopathy. Sequenced: peripheral blood. This CDR3 reads CASSLSGTLAYEQYF. CDR3 nucleotides: TGTGCCAGCAGCTTGTCCGGGACACTAGCCTACGAGCAGTACTTC.